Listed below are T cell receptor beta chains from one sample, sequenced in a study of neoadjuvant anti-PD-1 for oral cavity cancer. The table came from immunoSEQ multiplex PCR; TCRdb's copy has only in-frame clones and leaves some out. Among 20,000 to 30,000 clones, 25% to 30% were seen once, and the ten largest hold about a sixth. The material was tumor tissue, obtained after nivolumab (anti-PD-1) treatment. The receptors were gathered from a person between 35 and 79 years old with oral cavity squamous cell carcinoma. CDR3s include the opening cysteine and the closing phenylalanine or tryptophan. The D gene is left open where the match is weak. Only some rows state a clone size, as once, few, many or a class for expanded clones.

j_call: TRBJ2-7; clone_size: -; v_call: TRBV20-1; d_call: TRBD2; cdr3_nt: TGCAGTGCTATAGCGGGAGTCGAGCAGTACTTC; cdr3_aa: CSAIAGVEQYF
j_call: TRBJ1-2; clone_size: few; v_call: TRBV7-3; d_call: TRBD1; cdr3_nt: TGTGCCAGCAGTTTCGACAGGGCGTATGGCTACACCTTC; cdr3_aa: CASSFDRAYGYTF
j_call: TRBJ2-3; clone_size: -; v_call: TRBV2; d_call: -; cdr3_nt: TGTGCCAGCAGTGTTGACAGTTGGGCAGATACGCAGTATTTT; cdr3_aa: CASSVDSWADTQYF
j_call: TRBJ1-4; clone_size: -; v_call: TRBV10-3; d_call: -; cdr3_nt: TGTGCCATCAGTGAGGGGCAGTTTAATGAAAAACTGTTTTTT; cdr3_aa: CAISEGQFNEKLFF
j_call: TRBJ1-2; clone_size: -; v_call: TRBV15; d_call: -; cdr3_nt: TGTGCCACCAGCAACTCGGGAGCACTACAGTATGGCTACACCTTC; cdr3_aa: CATSNSGALQYGYTF
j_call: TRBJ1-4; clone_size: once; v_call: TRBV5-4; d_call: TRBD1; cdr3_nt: TGTGCCAGCAGTCAGGGGGGGGAGGTTGGCGAAAAACTGTTTTTT; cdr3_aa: CASSQGGEVGEKLFF
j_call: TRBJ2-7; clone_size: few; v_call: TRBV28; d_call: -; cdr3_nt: TGTGCCAGCAGCTACCGGTTCTCCGCCCCTTCTTCCCCCTACGAGCAGTACTTC; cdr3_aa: CASSYRFSAPSSPYEQYF
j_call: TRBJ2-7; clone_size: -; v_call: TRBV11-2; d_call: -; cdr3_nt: TGTGCCAGCAGCTCGCCCAGACAGCCTTCCTACGAGCAGTACTTC; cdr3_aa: CASSSPRQPSYEQYF
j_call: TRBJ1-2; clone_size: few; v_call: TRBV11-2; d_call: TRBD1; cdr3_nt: TGTGCCAGCAGCCTACAGGGGGCTTCCTATGGCTACACCTTC; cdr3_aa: CASSLQGASYGYTF
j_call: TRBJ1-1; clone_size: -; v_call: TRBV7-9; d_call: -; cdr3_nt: TGTGCCAGCAGCTTCCAAACTGAAGCTTTCTTT; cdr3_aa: CASSFQTEAFF
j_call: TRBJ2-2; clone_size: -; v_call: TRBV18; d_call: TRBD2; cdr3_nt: TGTGCCAGCTCACGGGCGCAAGCGGGAGACCCTGCCGGGGAGCTGTTTTTT; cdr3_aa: CASSRAQAGDPAGELFF
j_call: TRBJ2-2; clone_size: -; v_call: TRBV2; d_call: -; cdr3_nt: TGTGCCAGCATTTCCGCCCGGACCAACACCGGGGAGCTGTTTTTT; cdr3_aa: CASISARTNTGELFF
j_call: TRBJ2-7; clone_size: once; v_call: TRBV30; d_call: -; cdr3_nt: TGTGCCTGGAGTACCTTAAGGCAAACCTACGAGCAGTACTTC; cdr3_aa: CAWSTLRQTYEQYF
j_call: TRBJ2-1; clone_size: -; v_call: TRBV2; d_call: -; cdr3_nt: TGTGCCAGCATGAGGGGAGGAGGTGCTTACAATGAGCAGTTCTTC; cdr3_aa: CASMRGGGAYNEQFF
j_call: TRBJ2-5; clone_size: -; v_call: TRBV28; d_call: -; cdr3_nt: TGTGCCAGCAGGGACCGGGACATCGAGACCCAGTACTTC; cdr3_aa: CASRDRDIETQYF
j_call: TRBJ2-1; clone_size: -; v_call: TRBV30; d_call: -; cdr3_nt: TGTGCCTGGAGTAGGGCGACCAACTACAATGAGCAGTTCTTC; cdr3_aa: CAWSRATNYNEQFF
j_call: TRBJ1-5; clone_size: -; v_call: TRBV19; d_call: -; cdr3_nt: TGTGCCAGTAGATTTGACAGAGCTAGCAATCAGCCCCAGCATTTT; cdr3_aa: CASRFDRASNQPQHF
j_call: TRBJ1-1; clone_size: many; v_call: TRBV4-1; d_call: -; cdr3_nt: TGCGCCAGCAGCCAAGTTACCGTGAACACTGAAGCTTTCTTT; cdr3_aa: CASSQVTVNTEAFF
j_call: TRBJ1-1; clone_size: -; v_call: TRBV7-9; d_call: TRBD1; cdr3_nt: TGTGCCAGCAGCTTACAACAGGGGGCCGGGGAAGCTTTCTTT; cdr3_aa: CASSLQQGAGEAFF
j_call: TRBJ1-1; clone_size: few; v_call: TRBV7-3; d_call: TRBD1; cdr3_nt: TGTGCCAGCAGCCTCCGCGCCGGGACAGGGAGTCTGAACACTGAAGCTTTCTTT; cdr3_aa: CASSLRAGTGSLNTEAFF
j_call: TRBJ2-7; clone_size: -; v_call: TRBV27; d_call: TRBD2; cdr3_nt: TGTGCCGCGGGGGTCTACGAGCAGTACTTC; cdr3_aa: CAAGVYEQYF
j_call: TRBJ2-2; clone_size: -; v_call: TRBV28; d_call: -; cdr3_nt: TGTGCCAGCAGTTTTTATCTGGGCCACGGGGAGCTGTTTTTT; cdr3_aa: CASSFYLGHGELFF
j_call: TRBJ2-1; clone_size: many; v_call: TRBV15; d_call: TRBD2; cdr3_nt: TGTGCCACCAGCAGGACCTCGGGACTAGCGACTGATGAGCAGTTCTTC; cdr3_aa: CATSRTSGLATDEQFF
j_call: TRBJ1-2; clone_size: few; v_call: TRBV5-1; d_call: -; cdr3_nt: TGCGCCAGCAGCCCAGAATTGACGAACCGTCTCTATGGCTACACCTTC; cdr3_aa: CASSPELTNRLYGYTF
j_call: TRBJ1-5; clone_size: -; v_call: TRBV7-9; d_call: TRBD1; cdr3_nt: TGTGCCAGCAGCTTAGGGGGGACAGGGGCGGTCAATCAGCCCCAGCATTTT; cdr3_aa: CASSLGGTGAVNQPQHF
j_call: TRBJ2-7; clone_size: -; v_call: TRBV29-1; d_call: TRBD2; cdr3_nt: TGCAGCGGATGGACTAGCGGGGGGGACTCCTACGAGCAGTACTTC; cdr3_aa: CSGWTSGGDSYEQYF
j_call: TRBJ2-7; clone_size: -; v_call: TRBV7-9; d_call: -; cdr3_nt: TGTGCCAGCAGCAAAAGTGGGGGCTCCTACGAGCAGTACTTC; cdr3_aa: CASSKSGGSYEQYF